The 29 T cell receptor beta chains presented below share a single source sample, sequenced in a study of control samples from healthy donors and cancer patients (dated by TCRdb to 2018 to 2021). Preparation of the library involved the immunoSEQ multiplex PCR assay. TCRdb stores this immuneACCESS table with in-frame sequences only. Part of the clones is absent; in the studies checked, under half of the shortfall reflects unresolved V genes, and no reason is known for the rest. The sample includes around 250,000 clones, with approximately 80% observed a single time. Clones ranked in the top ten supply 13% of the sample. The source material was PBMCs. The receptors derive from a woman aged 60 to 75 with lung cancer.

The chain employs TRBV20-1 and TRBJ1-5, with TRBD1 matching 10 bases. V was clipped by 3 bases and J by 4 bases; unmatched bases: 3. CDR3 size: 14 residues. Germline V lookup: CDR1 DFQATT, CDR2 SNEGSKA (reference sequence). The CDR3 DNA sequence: TGCAGTGCTAGTGGGACAGGGGAGAATCAGCCCCAGCATTTT. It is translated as CSASGTGENQPQHF.

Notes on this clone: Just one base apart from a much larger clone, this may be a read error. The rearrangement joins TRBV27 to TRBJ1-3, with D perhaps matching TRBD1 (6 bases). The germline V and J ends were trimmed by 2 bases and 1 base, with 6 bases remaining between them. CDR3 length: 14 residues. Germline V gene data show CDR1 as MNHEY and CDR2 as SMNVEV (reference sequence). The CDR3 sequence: CASSLTGSGNTIYF. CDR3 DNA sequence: TGTGCCAGCAGTTTAACAGGGTCTGGAAACACCATATATTTT.

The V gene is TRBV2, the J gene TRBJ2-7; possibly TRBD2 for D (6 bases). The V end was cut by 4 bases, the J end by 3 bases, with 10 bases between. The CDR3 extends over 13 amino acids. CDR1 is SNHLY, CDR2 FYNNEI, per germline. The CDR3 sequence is CASSGGLNYEQYF. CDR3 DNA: TGTGCCAGCAGTGGAGGACTAAACTACGAGCAGTACTTC.

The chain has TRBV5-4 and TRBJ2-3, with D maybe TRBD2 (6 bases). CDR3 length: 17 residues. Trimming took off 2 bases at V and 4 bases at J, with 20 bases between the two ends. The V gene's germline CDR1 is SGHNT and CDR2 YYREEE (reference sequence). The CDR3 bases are TGTGCCAGCAGCTTCAAGCAGGGCGGAGGGATCGCAGATACGCAGTATTTT. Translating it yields CASSFKQGGGIADTQYF.

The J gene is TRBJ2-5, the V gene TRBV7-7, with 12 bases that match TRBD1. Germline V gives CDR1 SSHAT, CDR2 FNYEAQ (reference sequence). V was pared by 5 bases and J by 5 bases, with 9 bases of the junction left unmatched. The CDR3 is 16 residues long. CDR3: CASSPTGQGAGETQYF. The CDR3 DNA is TGTGCCAGCAGCCCAACGGGACAGGGGGCCGGGGAGACCCAGTACTTC. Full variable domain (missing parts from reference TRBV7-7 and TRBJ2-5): GAGVSQSPRYKVTKRGQDVTLRCDPISSHATLYWYQQALGQGPEFLTYFNYEAQPDKSGLPSDRFSAERPEGSISTLTIQRTEQRDSAMYRCASSPTGQGAGETQYFGPGTRLLVL.

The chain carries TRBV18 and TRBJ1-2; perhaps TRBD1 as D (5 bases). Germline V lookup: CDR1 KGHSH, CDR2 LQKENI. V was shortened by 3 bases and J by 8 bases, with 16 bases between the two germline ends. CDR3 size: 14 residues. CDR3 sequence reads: CASSPARTPQGYTF. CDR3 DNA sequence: TGTGCCAGCTCACCGGCCAGGACACCTCAGGGCTACACCTTC.

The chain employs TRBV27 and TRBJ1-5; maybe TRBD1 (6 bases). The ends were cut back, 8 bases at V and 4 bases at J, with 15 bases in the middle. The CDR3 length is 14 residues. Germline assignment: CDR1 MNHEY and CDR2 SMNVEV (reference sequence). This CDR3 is CASRWGGVNQPQHF. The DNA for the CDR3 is TGTGCCAGCCGATGGGGGGGCGTAAATCAGCCCCAGCATTTT.

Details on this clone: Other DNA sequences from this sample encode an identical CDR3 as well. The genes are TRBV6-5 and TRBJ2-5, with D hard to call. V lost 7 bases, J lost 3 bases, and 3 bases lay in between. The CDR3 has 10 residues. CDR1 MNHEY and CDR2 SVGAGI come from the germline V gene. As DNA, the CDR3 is TGTGCCAGCACCGAAGAGACCCAGTACTTC. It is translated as CASTEETQYF.

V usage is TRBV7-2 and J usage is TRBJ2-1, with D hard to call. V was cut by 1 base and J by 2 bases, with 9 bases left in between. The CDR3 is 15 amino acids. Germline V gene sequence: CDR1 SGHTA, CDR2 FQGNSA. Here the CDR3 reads CASSLEVSTYNEQFF. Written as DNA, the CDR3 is TGTGCCAGCAGCTTAGAGGTCTCCACCTACAATGAGCAGTTCTTC.

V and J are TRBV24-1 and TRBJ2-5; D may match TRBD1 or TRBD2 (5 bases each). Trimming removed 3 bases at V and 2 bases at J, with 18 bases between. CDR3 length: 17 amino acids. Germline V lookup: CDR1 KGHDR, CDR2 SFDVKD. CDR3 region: CATSDGTRLRRQETQYF. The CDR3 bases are TGTGCCACCAGTGATGGGACCCGACTGCGGCGACAAGAGACCCAGTACTTC.

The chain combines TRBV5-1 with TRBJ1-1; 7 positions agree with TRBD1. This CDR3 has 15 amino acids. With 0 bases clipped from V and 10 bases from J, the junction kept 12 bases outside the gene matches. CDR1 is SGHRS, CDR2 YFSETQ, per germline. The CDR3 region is CASSLDRGTQSRAFF. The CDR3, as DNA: TGCGCCAGCAGCTTGGACAGGGGCACACAGAGTAGAGCTTTCTTT.

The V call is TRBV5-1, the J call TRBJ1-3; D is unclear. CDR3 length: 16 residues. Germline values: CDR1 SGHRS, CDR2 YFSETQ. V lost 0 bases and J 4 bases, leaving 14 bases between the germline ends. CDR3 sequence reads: CASSLVGLKRGNTIYF. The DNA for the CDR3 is TGCGCCAGCAGCTTGGTGGGTCTGAAGCGGGGAAACACCATATATTTT.

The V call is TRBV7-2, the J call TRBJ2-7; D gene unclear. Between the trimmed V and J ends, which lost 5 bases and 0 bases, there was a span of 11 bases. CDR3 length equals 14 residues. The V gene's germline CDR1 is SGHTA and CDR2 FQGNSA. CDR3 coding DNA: TGTGCCAGCAGCGCCTCATCTTCCTCCTACGAGCAGTACTTC. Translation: CASSASSSSYEQYF.

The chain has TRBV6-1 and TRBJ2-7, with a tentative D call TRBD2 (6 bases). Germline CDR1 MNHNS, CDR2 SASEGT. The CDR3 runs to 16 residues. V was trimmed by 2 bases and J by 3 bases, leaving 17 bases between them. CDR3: CASSERAGKEGYEQYF. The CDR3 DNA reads TGTGCCAGCAGTGAACGGGCGGGGAAGGAGGGCTACGAGCAGTACTTC.

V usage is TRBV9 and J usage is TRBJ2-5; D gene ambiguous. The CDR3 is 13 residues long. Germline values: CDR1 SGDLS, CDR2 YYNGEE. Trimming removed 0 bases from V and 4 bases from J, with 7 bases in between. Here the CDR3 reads CASSVGLVETQYF. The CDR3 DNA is TGTGCCAGCAGCGTAGGCCTCGTAGAGACCCAGTACTTC.

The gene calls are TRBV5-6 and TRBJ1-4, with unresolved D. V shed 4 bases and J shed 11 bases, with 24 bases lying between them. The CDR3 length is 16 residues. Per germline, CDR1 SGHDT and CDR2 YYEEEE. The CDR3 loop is CASSKDGGRTQRKLFF. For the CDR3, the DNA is TGTGCCAGCAGCAAGGACGGAGGGAGGACCCAGCGTAAACTGTTTTTT. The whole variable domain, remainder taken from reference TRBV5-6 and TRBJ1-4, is DAGVTQSPTHLIKTRGQQVTLRCSPKSGHDTVSWYQQALGQGPQFIFQYYEEEERQRGNFPDRFSGHQFPNYSSELNVNALLLGDSALYLCASSKDGGRTQRKLFFGSGTQLSVL.

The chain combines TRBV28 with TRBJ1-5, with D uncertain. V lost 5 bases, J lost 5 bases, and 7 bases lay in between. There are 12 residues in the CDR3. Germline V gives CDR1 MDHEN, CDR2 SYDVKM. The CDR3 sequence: CASSPPYQPQHF. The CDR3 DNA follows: TGTGCCAGCAGTCCCCCATATCAGCCCCAGCATTTT.

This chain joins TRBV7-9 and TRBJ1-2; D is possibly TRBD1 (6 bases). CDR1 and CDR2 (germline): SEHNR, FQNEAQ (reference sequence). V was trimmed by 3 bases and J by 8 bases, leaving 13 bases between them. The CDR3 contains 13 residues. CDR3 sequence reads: CASSFEGRGGYTF. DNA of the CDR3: TGTGCCAGCAGCTTCGAGGGGAGGGGGGGCTACACCTTC.

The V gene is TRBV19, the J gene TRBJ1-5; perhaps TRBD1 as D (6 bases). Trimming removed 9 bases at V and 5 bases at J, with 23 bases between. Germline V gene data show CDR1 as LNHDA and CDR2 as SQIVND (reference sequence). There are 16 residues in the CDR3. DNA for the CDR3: TGTGCCAGCGAGTCGATACAGGGAGGATCCGATCAGCCCCAGCATTTT. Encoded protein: CASESIQGGSDQPQHF.

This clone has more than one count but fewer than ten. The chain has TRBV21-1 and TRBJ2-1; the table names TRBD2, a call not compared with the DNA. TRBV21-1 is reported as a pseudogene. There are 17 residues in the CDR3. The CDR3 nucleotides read TGTGCCAGCAGCAAAGAGGGACTAGCGGGAGTCGGAAATGAGCAGTTCTTC. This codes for CASSKEGLAGVGNEQFF.

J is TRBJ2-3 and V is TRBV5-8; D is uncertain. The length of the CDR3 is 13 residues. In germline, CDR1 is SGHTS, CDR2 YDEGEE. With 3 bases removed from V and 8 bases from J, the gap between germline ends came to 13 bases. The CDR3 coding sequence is TGTGCCAGCAGCTCCGGCCAGACGGGTACGCAGTATTTT. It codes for CASSSGQTGTQYF.

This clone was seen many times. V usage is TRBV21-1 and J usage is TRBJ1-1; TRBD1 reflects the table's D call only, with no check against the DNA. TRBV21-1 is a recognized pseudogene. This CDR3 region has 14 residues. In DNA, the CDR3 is TGTGCCACCAAGACAGGGGCCGTCTACACTGAAGCTTTCTTT. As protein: CATKTGAVYTEAFF.

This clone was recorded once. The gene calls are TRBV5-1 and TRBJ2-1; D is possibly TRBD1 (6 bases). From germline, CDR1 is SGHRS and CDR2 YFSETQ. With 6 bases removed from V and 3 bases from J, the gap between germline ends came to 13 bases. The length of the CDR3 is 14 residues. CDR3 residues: CASTFQGIYNEQFF. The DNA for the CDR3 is TGCGCCAGCACTTTTCAGGGGATCTACAATGAGCAGTTCTTC.

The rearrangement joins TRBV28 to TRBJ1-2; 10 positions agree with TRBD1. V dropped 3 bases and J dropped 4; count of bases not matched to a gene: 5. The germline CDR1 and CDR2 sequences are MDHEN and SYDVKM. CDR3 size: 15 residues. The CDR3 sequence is CASSFDRGRIYGYTF. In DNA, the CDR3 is TGTGCCAGCAGTTTTGACAGGGGGCGAATCTATGGCTACACCTTC.

CDR3 in DNA: TGTGCCAGCAGCCGGCTACAGGGTGGCTATGGCTACACCTTC. Encoded protein: CASSRLQGGYGYTF. The chain has TRBV3-1 (or the pseudogene TRBV3-2) and TRBJ1-2, with a possible D match to TRBD1 (6 bases). The CDR3 is made up of 14 amino acids. The ends were cut back, 4 bases at V and 4 bases at J, with 13 bases in the middle. Germline CDR1 and CDR2: LGHDT and YNNKEL (reference sequence).

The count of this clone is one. The DNA of the CDR3 is TGTGCCAGCAGCATAGGCCGGACAGGGAGCACAGATACGCAGTATTTT. It specifies CASSIGRTGSTDTQYF. This sequence joins TRBV11-3 and TRBJ2-3; 8 nucleotides align to TRBD1. The CDR3 sequence is 16 residues long. The germline CDR1 and CDR2 sequences are SGHNT and YENEEA. The J segment lost 0 bases and the V segment lost 5 bases, leaving 7 bases of the junction unmatched.

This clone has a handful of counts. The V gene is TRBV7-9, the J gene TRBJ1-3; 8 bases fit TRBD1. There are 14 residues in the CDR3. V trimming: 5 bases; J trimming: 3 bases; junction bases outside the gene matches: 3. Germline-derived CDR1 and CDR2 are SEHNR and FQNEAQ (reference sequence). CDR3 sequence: CASSPTGGGNTIYF. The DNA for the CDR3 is TGTGCCAGCAGCCCCACAGGGGGTGGAAACACCATATATTTT.

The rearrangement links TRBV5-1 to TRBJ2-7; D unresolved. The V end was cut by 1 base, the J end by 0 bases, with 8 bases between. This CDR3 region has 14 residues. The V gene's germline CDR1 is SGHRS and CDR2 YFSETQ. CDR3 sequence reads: CASSLTDVSYEQYF. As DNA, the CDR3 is TGCGCCAGCAGCTTGACTGATGTCTCCTACGAGCAGTACTTC.

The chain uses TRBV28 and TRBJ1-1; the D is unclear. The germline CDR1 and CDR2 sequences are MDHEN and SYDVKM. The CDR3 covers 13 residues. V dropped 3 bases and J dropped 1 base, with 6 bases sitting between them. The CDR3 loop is CASSFMRNTEAFF. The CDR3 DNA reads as TGTGCCAGCAGTTTTATGCGGAACACTGAAGCTTTCTTT. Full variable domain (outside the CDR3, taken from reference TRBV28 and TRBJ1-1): DVKVTQSSRYLVKRTGEKVFLECVQDMDHENMFWYRQDPGLGLRLIYFSYDVKMKEKGDIPEGYSVSREKKERFSLILESASTNQTSMYLCASSFMRNTEAFFGQGTRLTVV.